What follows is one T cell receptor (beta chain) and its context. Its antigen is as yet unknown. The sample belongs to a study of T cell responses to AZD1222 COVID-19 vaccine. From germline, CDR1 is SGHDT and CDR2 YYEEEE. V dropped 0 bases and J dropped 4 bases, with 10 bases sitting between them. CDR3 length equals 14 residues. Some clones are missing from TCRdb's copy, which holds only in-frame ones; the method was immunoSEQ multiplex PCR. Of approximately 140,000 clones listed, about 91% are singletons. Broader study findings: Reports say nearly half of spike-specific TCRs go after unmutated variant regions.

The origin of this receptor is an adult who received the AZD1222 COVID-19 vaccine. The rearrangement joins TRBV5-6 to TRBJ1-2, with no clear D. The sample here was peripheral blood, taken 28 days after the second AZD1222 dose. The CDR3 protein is CASSLGSFSYGYTF. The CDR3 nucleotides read TGTGCCAGCAGCTTGGGTTCGTTTTCCTATGGCTACACCTTC.